The present T cell receptor (beta chain) was sequenced within a study of blood T cell repertoires in COVID-19. The overall study: COVID-19 samples from acute and convalescent phases originated in the United States, Italy and Spain. PBMCs, B-cell-depleted T cells, or T cells provided the cDNA or gDNA that made up the material.

As originally analysed: Quantification of nucleated cells was approximated via reference gene primer amplification. Using immunoSEQ multiplex PCR, the repertoire was profiled, and TCRdb retains in-frame clones only, with some absent. V and J calls and clone size are given by that table; D and trimming were obtained from the DNA. The sample holds about 140,000 clones, 88% seen once. This CDR3 is 13 amino acids long. Germline lookup yields CDR1 SQVTM and CDR2 ANQGSEA. Trimming left V 4 bases short and J 3 bases short, with 13 bases between. Sequencing was carried out using peripheral blood. The receptor comes from a man aged 50 to 60 with active or convalescent COVID-19. The chain uses TRBV29-1 and TRBJ2-7, with D uncertain. CDR3 in DNA: TGCAGCGTTGCCCCGGTCCTTTACTACGAGCAGTACTTC. This codes for CSVAPVLYYEQYF.